This T cell receptor (beta chain) was obtained from a study of blood T cell repertoires in COVID-19. Turning to the study itself: PBMCs, B-cell-depleted T cells, or T cells provided the cDNA or gDNA that made up the material.

Per the original methods: Nucleated cell counts were estimated from reference gene primer amplification. Method: immunoSEQ multiplex PCR; TCRdb's copy keeps in-frame clones and lacks some. That table furnishes V, J and clone size, whereas the DNA furnished D and trimming. The table lists some 230,000 clones, approximately 90% of them singletons. The germline CDR1 and CDR2 sequences are SNHLY and FYNNEI. The CDR3 is 12 amino acids. Between the trimmed V and J ends, which lost 2 bases and 13 bases, there was a span of 11 bases. Each participant's cohort was designated according to participant-reported clinical history.

The chain recombines TRBV2 with TRBJ1-4, with a weak D call TRBD1 (6 bases). The sample consisted of PBMCs or T cells enriched from blood (not recorded which). The receptor comes from a woman aged 18-29 years in a cohort exposed to, infected with or recovered from COVID-19 (not recorded which). CDR3 loop: CASSEQGKGLFF. CDR3 DNA: TGTGCCAGCAGTGAACAGGGGAAGGGACTGTTTTTT.